A selection of T cell receptor beta chains follows, all from one sample in a study of early stage breast cancer tumors. Using immunoSEQ multiplex PCR, the repertoire was profiled, and TCRdb retains in-frame clones only, with some absent. The sample carries 25,000 to 35,000 clones, roughly four fifths recorded once. Sequencing was carried out using blood. The source is a person aged 40-50 years with breast cancer. CDR3s include the opening cysteine and the closing phenylalanine or tryptophan. Fields, in order: V gene, J gene, D gene, clone size, CDR3 protein, CDR3 DNA. D genes are given only for firm matches. The listing skips clone size in some rows; elsewhere it reads once, few, many or a size class.

TRBV18	TRBJ2-7	TRBD2	.	CASSPSGAPYEQYF	TGTGCCAGCTCACCTAGCGGGGCTCCCTACGAGCAGTACTTC
TRBV27	TRBJ2-7	.	.	CASGRSLSYEQYF	TGTGCTTCCGGACGGAGCCTCTCCTACGAGCAGTACTTC
TRBV10-3	TRBJ1-2	.	.	CAISDRSDYGYTF	TGTGCCATCAGTGACAGGTCCGACTATGGCTACACCTTC
TRBV2	TRBJ2-2	TRBD1	.	CASSAGTGGVVGELFF	TGTGCCAGCAGTGCCGGGACAGGGGGCGTTGTCGGGGAGCTGTTTTTT
TRBV28	TRBJ1-2	TRBD1	medium-sized	CASSIGTDYGYTF	TGTGCCAGCAGCATTGGGACAGACTATGGCTACACCTTC
TRBV5-1	TRBJ2-3	.	.	CASSSNGQTTDTQYF	TGCGCCAGCAGCTCAAACGGACAGACGACAGATACGCAGTATTTT
TRBV5-6	TRBJ1-2	TRBD1	.	CASSLLGQGGYGYTF	TGTGCCAGCAGCTTGCTTGGACAGGGAGGGTATGGCTACACCTTC
TRBV19	TRBJ2-7	.	.	CASSDKGRLSYEQYF	TGTGCCAGTAGTGATAAAGGACGGTTATCCTACGAGCAGTACTTC
TRBV10-3	TRBJ2-1	TRBD2	few	CAISKIAGGDNEQFF	TGTGCCATCAGCAAAATAGCGGGAGGTGACAATGAGCAGTTCTTC
TRBV16	TRBJ2-7	.	.	CASSPNGVGDYEQYF	TGTGCCAGCAGCCCCAATGGGGTTGGGGACTACGAGCAGTACTTC
TRBV15	TRBJ2-7	TRBD1	.	CATAGQGDYEQYF	TGTGCCACCGCGGGACAGGGAGACTACGAGCAGTACTTC
TRBV4-1	TRBJ1-4	.	.	CASSQDRPPNEKLFF	TGCGCCAGCAGCCAAGATCGCCCACCTAATGAAAAACTGTTTTTT
TRBV7-9	TRBJ2-7	.	.	CASSLGGQGFNYEQYF	TGTGCCAGCAGCTTAGGGGGGCAAGGGTTCAACTACGAGCAGTACTTC
TRBV5-1	TRBJ2-7	TRBD2	.	CASGPTLAGDEQYF	TGCGCCAGCGGACCCACACTGGCGGGGGACGAGCAGTACTTC
TRBV7-8	TRBJ1-4	.	.	CASSLAVAEKLFF	TGTGCCAGCAGCTTAGCGGTGGCGGAAAAACTGTTTTTT
TRBV9	TRBJ2-3	.	once	CASSVGLSRTDTQYF	TGTGCCAGCAGCGTAGGACTCAGCCGCACAGATACGCAGTATTTT
TRBV13	TRBJ2-2	TRBD2	.	CASRRGLAGNTGELFF	TGTGCCAGCAGGAGGGGACTAGCGGGTAACACCGGGGAGCTGTTTTTT
TRBV11-2	TRBJ2-3	.	few	CASSSGPSTDTQYF	TGTGCCAGCAGCTCGGGGCCTAGCACAGATACGCAGTATTTT
TRBV5-6	TRBJ2-5	.	.	CASSLAGHIVQETQYF	TGTGCCAGCAGCTTGGCAGGTCACATAGTCCAAGAGACCCAGTACTTC
TRBV4-1	TRBJ1-4	.	.	CASSHLFRQRNEKLFF	TGCGCCAGCAGCCATTTGTTTCGACAGAGAAATGAAAAACTGTTTTTT
TRBV19	TRBJ1-2	.	few	CASSILGGRDYGYTF	TGTGCCAGTAGTATCCTCGGGGGGCGCGACTATGGCTACACCTTC
TRBV4-3	TRBJ2-1	TRBD2	.	CASSQDSSGNNEQFF	TGCGCCAGCAGCCAAGATTCCAGCGGGAACAATGAGCAGTTCTTC
TRBV21-1	TRBJ2-3	.	few	CASSKGAGDTQYF	TGTGCCAGCAGCAAAGGAGCGGGAGATACGCAGTATTTT
TRBV12-5	TRBJ2-7	TRBD1	few	CASGSDREVNYEQYF	TGTGCTAGTGGTTCTGACAGGGAAGTGAACTACGAGCAGTACTTC
TRBV5-1	TRBJ1-2	.	.	CASSPRGGGYTF	TGCGCCAGCAGCCCCCGGGGGGGTGGCTACACCTTC
TRBV6-5	TRBJ2-1	.	.	CASSYGGGLYEQFF	TGTGCCAGCAGTTACGGGGGAGGCTTATATGAGCAGTTCTTC
TRBV30	TRBJ1-2	.	few	CAWRGRGGYTF	TGTGCCTGGAGGGGCAGGGGAGGCTACACCTTC
TRBV19	TRBJ2-3	TRBD2	.	CASRAGAEADTQYF	TGTGCCAGTAGGGCGGGAGCCGAGGCAGATACGCAGTATTTT
TRBV5-4	TRBJ2-5	TRBD2	.	CASSRTSGDQETQYF	TGTGCCAGCAGCAGGACTAGCGGGGACCAAGAGACCCAGTACTTC
TRBV7-6	TRBJ2-7	.	.	CASSRGLEQYF	TGTGCCAGCAGCCGGGGCCTCGAGCAGTACTTC
TRBV10-3	TRBJ1-4	.	few	CAISESTGTTNEKLFF	TGTGCCATCAGTGAGTCGACGGGGACAACCAATGAAAAACTGTTTTTT
TRBV2	TRBJ2-7	.	.	CASSFTYEQYF	TGTGCCAGCAGTTTTACCTACGAGCAGTACTTC
TRBV5-4	TRBJ1-2	.	.	CASSLWGSPYGYTF	TGTGCCAGCAGCTTGTGGGGCAGCCCATATGGCTACACCTTC
TRBV21-1	TRBJ2-1	.	.	CASSKDEREAPPPYNEQFF	TGTGCCAGCAGCAAAGACGAGCGGGAGGCACCACCCCCTTACAATGAGCAGTTCTTC
TRBV6-6	TRBJ2-5	.	.	CASSYRGETQYF	TGTGCCAGCAGTTACAGGGGGGAGACCCAGTACTTC
TRBV19	TRBJ1-2	.	few	CASSIGSVNYGYTF	TGTGCCAGTAGTATTGGGTCGGTAAACTATGGCTACACCTTC
TRBV25-1	TRBJ2-2	TRBD2	.	CASSGGGRDTGELFF	TGTGCCAGCAGTGGCGGGGGGCGCGACACCGGGGAGCTGTTTTTT
TRBV7-3	TRBJ2-1	.	.	CASSPDQSSYNEQFF	TGTGCCAGCAGCCCCGACCAGAGCTCCTACAATGAGCAGTTCTTC
TRBV28	TRBJ2-7	TRBD2	.	CASATSGEIYEQYF	TGTGCCAGCGCGACTAGCGGGGAAATCTACGAGCAGTACTTC
TRBV21-1	TRBJ2-7	.	.	CASRRGDYEQYF	TGTGCCAGCCGTCGGGGGGACTACGAGCAGTACTTC
TRBV5-6	TRBJ2-7	TRBD1	few	CASSPGQGLYEQYF	TGTGCCAGCAGCCCCGGACAGGGGCTATACGAGCAGTACTTC
TRBV5-1	TRBJ2-7	.	.	CASSLVAASYEQYF	TGCGCCAGCAGCTTGGTAGCGGCCTCCTACGAGCAGTACTTC
TRBV9	TRBJ1-5	.	.	CASSKGASNQPQHF	TGTGCCAGCTCGAAAGGAGCAAGCAATCAGCCCCAGCATTTT
TRBV11-3	TRBJ2-2	.	.	CASSFPRASANTGELFF	TGTGCCAGCAGCTTCCCCCGGGCCAGCGCGAACACCGGGGAGCTGTTTTTT
TRBV27	TRBJ2-3	TRBD1	.	CASNSLQGANTQYF	TGTGCCAGCAATTCTCTCCAGGGGGCGAATACGCAGTATTTT
TRBV25-1	TRBJ1-1	.	.	CASSAPDKEAFF	TGTGCCAGCAGTGCACCCGATAAGGAAGCTTTCTTT
TRBV7-9	TRBJ1-1	.	.	CASSLFRRASTEAFF	TGTGCCAGCAGCTTATTCCGTAGGGCGAGCACTGAAGCTTTCTTT
TRBV25-1	TRBJ1-1	TRBD1	.	CASSESQGAGTEAFF	TGTGCCAGCAGTGAGTCTCAGGGGGCAGGGACTGAAGCTTTCTTT
TRBV11-2	TRBJ1-2	.	.	CASSLDQDSHYGYTF	TGTGCCAGCAGCTTAGATCAGGACAGCCACTATGGCTACACCTTC
TRBV6-5	TRBJ1-6	.	.	CASSYSGQGGSPLHF	TGTGCCAGCAGTTACTCGGGGCAGGGCGGTTCACCCCTCCACTTT
TRBV6-6	TRBJ2-1	.	.	CASSYDLDEQFF	TGTGCCAGCAGTTACGATTTAGATGAGCAGTTCTTC
TRBV7-2	TRBJ2-5	.	.	CASRAQETQYF	TGTGCCAGCAGGGCCCAAGAGACCCAGTACTTC
TRBV7-9	TRBJ2-5	TRBD2	.	CASSLKTSGFTGETQYF	TGTGCCAGCAGCTTAAAAACTAGCGGGTTTACGGGGGAGACCCAGTACTTC
TRBV18	TRBJ2-6	.	.	CASSGGRSGANVLTF	TGTGCCAGCTCAGGAGGTCGCTCTGGGGCCAACGTCCTGACTTTC